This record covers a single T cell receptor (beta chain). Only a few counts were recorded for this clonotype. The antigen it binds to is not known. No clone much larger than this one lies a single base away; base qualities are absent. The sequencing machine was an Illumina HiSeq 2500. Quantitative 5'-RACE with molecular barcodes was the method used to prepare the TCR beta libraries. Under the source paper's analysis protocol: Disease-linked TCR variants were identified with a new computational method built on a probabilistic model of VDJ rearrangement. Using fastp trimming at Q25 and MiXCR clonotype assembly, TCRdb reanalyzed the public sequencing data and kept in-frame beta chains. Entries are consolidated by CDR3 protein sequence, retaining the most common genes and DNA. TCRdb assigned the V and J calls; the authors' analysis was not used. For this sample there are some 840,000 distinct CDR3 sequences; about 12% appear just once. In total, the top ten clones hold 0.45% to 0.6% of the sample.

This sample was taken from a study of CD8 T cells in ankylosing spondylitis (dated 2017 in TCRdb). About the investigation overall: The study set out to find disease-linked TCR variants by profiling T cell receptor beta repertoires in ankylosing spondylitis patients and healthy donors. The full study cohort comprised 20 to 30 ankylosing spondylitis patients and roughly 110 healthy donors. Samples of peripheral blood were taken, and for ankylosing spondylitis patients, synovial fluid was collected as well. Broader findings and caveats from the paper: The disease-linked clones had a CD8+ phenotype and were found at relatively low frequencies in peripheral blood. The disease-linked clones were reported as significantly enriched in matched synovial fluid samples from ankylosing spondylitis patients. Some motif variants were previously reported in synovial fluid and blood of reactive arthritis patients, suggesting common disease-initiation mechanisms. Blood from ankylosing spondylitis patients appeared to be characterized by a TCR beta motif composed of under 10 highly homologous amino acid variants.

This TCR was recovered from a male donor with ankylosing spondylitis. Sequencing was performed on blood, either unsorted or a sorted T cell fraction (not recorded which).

The CDR3 reads as follows: CASNMWGRQETQYF. The DNA is as follows: TGTGCCAGCAATATGTGGGGGCGGCAAGAGACCCAGTACTTC. Rearrangement joined TRBV2 to TRBJ2-5; tentative D gene TRBD1, with 6 bases matching. CDR1 and CDR2 are read off the germline V gene as SNHLY and FYNNEI. At the junction V is shortened by 7 bases and J by 2 bases, with 14 bases in between. Measured from the cysteine to the phenylalanine, the CDR3 is 14 residues long. Just the 42-base CDR3 DNA is kept, in frame starting at base 1.